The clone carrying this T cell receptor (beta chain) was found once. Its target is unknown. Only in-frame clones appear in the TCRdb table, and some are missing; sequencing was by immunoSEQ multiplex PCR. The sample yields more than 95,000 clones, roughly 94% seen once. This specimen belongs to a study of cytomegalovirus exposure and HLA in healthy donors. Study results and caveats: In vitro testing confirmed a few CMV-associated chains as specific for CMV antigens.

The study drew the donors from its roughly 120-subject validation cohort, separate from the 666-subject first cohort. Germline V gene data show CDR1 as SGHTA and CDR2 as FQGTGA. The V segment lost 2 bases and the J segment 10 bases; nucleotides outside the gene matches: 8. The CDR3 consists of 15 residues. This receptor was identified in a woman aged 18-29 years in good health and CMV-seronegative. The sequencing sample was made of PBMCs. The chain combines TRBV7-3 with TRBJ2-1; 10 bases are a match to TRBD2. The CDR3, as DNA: TGTGCCAGCAGCTTAGGGACTAGCGTCCCTGGAGAGCAGTTCTTC. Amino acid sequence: CASSLGTSVPGEQFF. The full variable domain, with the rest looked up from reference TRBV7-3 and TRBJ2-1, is GAGVSQTPSNKVTEKGKYVELRCDPISGHTALYWYRQSLGQGPEFLIYFQGTGAADDSGLPNDRFFAVRPEGSVSTLKIQRTERGDSAVYLCASSLGTSVPGEQFFGPGTRLTVL.